This T cell receptor (beta chain) was recovered during a study of blood T cell repertoires in COVID-19. Authors' data handling: Amplification with reference gene primers provided the estimates of nucleated cell counts. Generated by immunoSEQ multiplex PCR, the TCRdb table keeps only in-frame clones and is missing some. V and J calls and clone size follow that table, whereas D and trimming were derived from the DNA. The sample has about 130,000 clones; about four fifths are singletons. The CDR3 length is 14 residues. Per the germline V gene, CDR1 is LGHNA and CDR2 is YNFKEQ. Trimming removed 1 base from V and 8 bases from J; junction bases left unmatched: 6.

The J gene is TRBJ1-2, the V gene TRBV4-2, with 8 bases lining up with TRBD1. The sample taken for sequencing was peripheral blood. This TCR was sampled from a man aged 25 to 40 with COVID-19, enrolled during active disease. The CDR3 region has the DNA TGTGCCAGCAGCCAAGCCCGACAGGGGCTGGGCTACACCTTC. It translates to CASSQARQGLGYTF.